The present T cell receptor beta chain was sequenced within a study of T cell repertoires in cytomegalovirus infection. Study background: Carrying CMV and the relevant HLA type showed in public TCR beta signatures.

TCRdb ran MiXCR on the reads and lists one entry per CDR3 protein. The repertoire has about 130,000 distinct CDR3 sequences, approximately 9.2% of them found once; the top ten carry around 9.1%. This clonotype was found many times. No antigen is known for it. Study-wide findings and caveats: The ex vivo response was dominated by HLA-C-restricted CMV-specific TCR beta clonotypes. Of the TCR beta families, the public ones yielded a cumulative frequency that identified carriers of CMV plus the relevant HLA.

Looked up from germline, CDR1 is MNHEY and CDR2 is SMNVEV (reference sequence). The CDR3 sequence is 12 residues long. Deletions cut 2 bases from V and 9 bases from J, with 8 bases between. Material for sequencing was PBMCs. The gene calls are TRBV27 and TRBJ2-1, with D tentatively TRBD2 (5 bases). This clonotype was obtained from a human donor in good health (CMV status not recorded). Some clones in this sample may be carry-over from other donors' samples. CDR3 amino acids: CASSLRDGEQFF. The DNA for the CDR3 is TGTGCCAGCAGTTTACGGGATGGTGAGCAGTTCTTC.